This T cell receptor beta chain was sequenced in a study of blood T cells in healthy people across ages. Study-wide findings and caveats: Researchers judged that diversity estimates from one million T cells fell short of true values.

Germline values: CDR1 SGHTA, CDR2 FQGNSA. The CDR3 extends over 19 amino acids. Trimming pared 1 base from V and 4 bases from J, leaving 20 bases between. This clonotype was recorded a few times. The antigen is unknown. PCR was performed a second time for roughly 6 to 12 cycles using a sample-barcoded 5' primer and a J-beta primer mix. TCRdb processed the 5' RACE reads anew with MiXCR; each CDR3 protein has one entry. The table records under 2,000,000 distinct CDR3 sequences, roughly 52% of them present only once. Each donor's blood draw was roughly 9.8 milliliters of peripheral blood. The chain joins TRBV7-2 to TRBJ2-6; D remains ambiguous. Sequenced material: blood. The clonotype originates from a woman in her 40s in good health. CDR3 sequence reads: CASSLDSGGLGFGANVLTF. As DNA, the CDR3 is TGTGCCAGCAGCTTAGATAGTGGTGGTCTCGGATTCGGGGCCAACGTCCTGACTTTC. The full variable domain, rest sourced from reference TRBV7-2 and TRBJ2-6, is GAGVSQSPSNKVTEKGKDVELRCDPISGHTALYWYRQSLGQGLEFLIYFQGNSAPDKSGLPSDRFSAERTGGSVSTLTIQRTQQEDSAVYLCASSLDSGGLGFGANVLTFGAGSRLTVL.